The 17 T cell receptor beta chains in this list originate from one sample, sequenced in a study of glioma-infiltrating T cells. TCR alpha and beta CDR3 regions were amplified from RNA using iRepertoire nested multiplex PCR. TCRdb independently ran MiXCR on the multiplex PCR reads; one entry per CDR3 protein. The sample carries 100,000 to 150,000 distinct CDR3 sequences, under 30% recorded once. Material for sequencing was glioma tissue, nonneoplastic brain tissue, or PBMCs (not recorded which). These receptors were taken from a human donor with low-grade glioma or glioblastoma, undergoing nonglioma brain surgery, or in good health (not recorded which).

This clonotype was counted ten times or more. The CDR3 nucleotides read TGCAGTGCTAGGCGCCTAGGTAGCGGGTTTGGGTTTGACACTGAAGCTTTCTTT. As protein: CSARRLGSGFGFDTEAFF. The chain couples TRBV20-1 to TRBJ1-1; D is ambiguous. Germline V lookup: CDR1 DFQATT, CDR2 SNEGSKA (reference sequence). The CDR3 covers 18 residues. V shed 3 bases and J shed 3 bases, with 26 bases lying between them.

This clonotype was recorded at least ten times. The rearrangement links TRBV7-9 to TRBJ2-3, with a possible D match to TRBD2 (5 bases). CDR3 length equals 13 residues. The V end was cut by 5 bases, the J end by 4 bases, with 10 bases between. Germline V gene sequence: CDR1 SEHNR, CDR2 FQNEAQ (reference sequence). CDR3 in DNA: TGTGCCAGCAGCCTCGGAGCGGCAGATACGCAGTATTTT. Its translation: CASSLGAADTQYF.

On this clonotype: A single base separates this from a much larger clone, so it may be a read error. The rearrangement joins TRBV19 to TRBJ2-3; D gene unclear. This CDR3 spans 14 amino acids. CDR1 and CDR2 from the germline V gene are LNHDA and SQIVND (reference sequence). This CDR3 is CAGSISDSTDTQYF. The CDR3 DNA sequence: TGTGCCGGTAGTATTTCGGATAGCACAGATACGCAGTATTTT.

The genes are TRBV20-1 and TRBJ1-6; D remains ambiguous. V dropped 1 base and J dropped 4 bases, with 8 bases sitting between them. The CDR3 has 14 amino acids. Germline CDR1 DFQATT, CDR2 SNEGSKA (reference sequence). Here the CDR3 DNA reads TGCAGTGCTAGAGGGAGGCTATATAATTCACCCCTCCACTTT. Translating gives CSARGRLYNSPLHF.

Details on this clonotype: A read error may explain this, as a much larger clone is one base away. The genes are TRBV6-1 and TRBJ2-1; 7 nucleotides match TRBD1. The CDR3 spans 16 residues. CDR1 and CDR2 (germline): MNHNS, SASEGT. Here the CDR3 reads CASSLRRDSSYNEQSF. The CDR3 region has the DNA TGTGCCAGCAGTTTACGTAGGGACAGCTCCTACAATGAGCAGTCCTTC.

The gene calls are TRBV12-5 and TRBJ2-1; 13 nucleotides align to TRBD2. This CDR3 spans 15 amino acids. The germline CDR1 and CDR2 sequences are LGHNT and FRNRAP. CDR3 sequence reads: CASSPGLAGLLGQFF. CDR3 in DNA: TGTGCCAGCAGCCCGGGACTAGCGGGGCTCCTTGGGCAGTTCTTC.

Only one count was recorded for this clonotype. At one end the junction does not follow the germline gene, possibly because of a read error. This rearrangement joins TRBV12-3 or TRBV12-4 to TRBJ2-5; D may match TRBD1 or TRBD2 (5 bases each). The CDR3 runs to 15 residues. The CDR3 protein is CASSLPGTERETKYF. The CDR3 DNA is TGTGCCAGCAGTCTTCCCGGGACGGAGAGGGAGACCAAGTACTTC.

In regard to this clonotype: A read error may account for a junction end that differs from germline. The rearrangement uses TRBV7-9 and TRBJ2-1; perhaps TRBD1 as D (5 bases). The CDR3 runs 12 residues. In germline, CDR1 is SEHNR, CDR2 FQNEAQ (reference sequence). In DNA, the CDR3 is TGTGCCAGCACTGTCGCGGACAATGAGCAGATCTTC. Its translation is CASTVADNEQIF.

A note on this clonotype: A much larger clone is a single base away; this may be a read error. The chain links TRBV7-6 to TRBJ2-7, with 14 bases fitting TRBD2. CDR3 length: 16 amino acids. The V gene end was trimmed by 1 base and the J gene end by 1 base; junction bases not matched to a gene: 0. Germline-derived CDR1 and CDR2 are SGHVS and FNYEAQ. In DNA form, the CDR3 reads TGTGCCAGCAGCTTAGGGACTAGCGGGGGGTCCTACGAGCAGTACGTC. It is translated as CASSLGTSGGSYEQYV.

This clonotype has ten or more counts. The rearrangement joins TRBV6-1 to TRBJ1-4; no firm D call. Germline loops: CDR1 MNHNS, CDR2 SASEGT. V dropped 4 bases and J dropped 0 bases, with 12 bases sitting between them. There are 16 residues in the CDR3. This CDR3 is CASSGVRRATNEKLFF. CDR3 nucleotides: TGTGCCAGCAGTGGCGTCAGGCGTGCAACTAATGAAAAACTGTTTTTT.

As regards this clonotype: The CDR3 carries no conserved terminal phenylalanine or tryptophan, so it likely arises from a read error. The limits of the CDR3 on the DNA are not certain, so only TCRdb's listed CDR3 is given. The CDR3 sequence: CAISEPPLTFI. The V and J genes are TRBV10-3 and TRBJ2-7; TRBD2 is taken as the D call from the table, unchecked against the DNA. Germline CDR1 reads ENHRY; CDR2 reads SYGVKD. The CDR3 contains 11 residues when both ends are counted.

The chain has TRBV24-1 and TRBJ2-1; 12 positions match TRBD1. This CDR3 contains 16 residues. The trim removed 6 bases at V and 6 bases at J, leaving 8 bases unmatched. From germline, CDR1 is KGHDR and CDR2 SFDVKD. The CDR3 DNA follows: TGTGCCACCAGTCCGGGACAGGGGGCCGCTGGCAATGAGCAGTTCTTC. Translating it yields CATSPGQGAAGNEQFF.

Worth noting for this clonotype: This clone may be a read error of a much larger clone one base away. This chain joins TRBV20-1 and TRBJ1-1; TRBD1 aligns across 7 bases. Trimming at V came to 5 bases and at J to 4 bases, leaving 7 bases not matched to a gene. Germline lookup yields CDR1 DFQATT and CDR2 SNEGSKA (reference sequence). The CDR3 is 13 amino acids. CDR3 amino acids: CSASSQGVTEAFF. CDR3 nucleotide sequence: TGCAGTGCTTCTAGCCAGGGGGTCACTGAAGCTTTCTTT.

V usage is TRBV12-3 or TRBV12-4 and J usage is TRBJ1-5; D might be TRBD1 (6 bases). This CDR3 is built from 16 residues. Trimming cost V 4 bases and J 0 bases, with 13 bases left between them. This chain's CDR3 is CASSSYGTSSNQPQHF. The CDR3 coding sequence is TGTGCCAGCAGTTCTTACGGGACATCTAGCAATCAGCCCCAGCATTTT.

Ten or more counts support this clonotype. The V gene is TRBV28, the J gene TRBJ2-2; tentatively, D is TRBD2 (5 bases). CDR1 is MDHEN and CDR2 is SYDVKM in the germline V gene. The CDR3 extends over 14 amino acids. V was pared by 2 bases and J by 1 base, with 5 bases between. The CDR3: CASSLEGNTGELFF. The CDR3 DNA reads TGTGCCAGCAGTTTAGAGGGGAACACCGGGGAGCTGTTTTTT.

The CDR3 spells CASRDDTDTQYF. CDR3 DNA sequence: TGTGCCAGCAGAGACGACACAGATACGCAGTATTTT. The chain is built from TRBV7-2 and TRBJ2-3; D is unresolved. This CDR3 has 12 amino acids. The ends were cut back, 6 bases at V and 2 bases at J, with 6 bases in the middle. Per germline, CDR1 SGHTA and CDR2 FQGNSA.

There are a few counts of this clonotype. The chain links TRBV14 to TRBJ1-4, with D perhaps TRBD1 (6 bases). Trimming stripped 4 bases from V and 7 bases from J, with 16 bases between. Germline V gives CDR1 SGHDN, CDR2 FVKESK. The CDR3 length is 15 residues. The CDR3 sequence is CASSLNAGGGEKLFF. DNA for the CDR3: TGTGCCAGCAGCCTCAACGCCGGGGGCGGTGAAAAACTGTTTTTT.